One and the same sample provided the 17 T cell receptor beta chains below, sequenced in a study of blood T cell repertoires in COVID-19. Clones were read by immunoSEQ multiplex PCR, and TCRdb kept only the in-frame ones, dropping some. The profile shows under 250,000 clones, 80% of them singletons. The sequencing sample was made of peripheral blood. The source of these receptors is a human donor in a cohort sampled during active COVID-19.

This sequence joins TRBV3-1 (or the pseudogene TRBV3-2) and TRBJ2-5, with 7 bases aligning to TRBD1. The CDR3 loop spans 17 amino acids. Per the germline V gene, CDR1 is LGHDT and CDR2 is YNNKEL (reference sequence). V shed 4 bases and J 0 bases; nucleotides not matched to a gene: 11. CDR3 nucleotides: TGTGCCAGCAGCCCTAGACAGGGCCCCCCGTACCAAGAGACCCAGTACTTC. This gives the protein CASSPRQGPPYQETQYF.

There are a few counts of this clone. The rearrangement joins TRBV15 to TRBJ2-1, with TRBD2 matching over 8 bases. Germline CDR1 reads LNHNV; CDR2 reads YYDKDF (reference sequence). There are 15 residues in the CDR3. V gave up 5 bases and J gave up 4 bases; unmatched junction bases: 7. The CDR3 here is CATSGGLGGYNEQFF. CDR3 DNA sequence: TGTGCCACCAGCGGGGGACTAGGAGGATACAATGAGCAGTTCTTC.

CDR3 residues: CASSYRDINSPLHF. CDR3 coding DNA: TGCGCCAGCAGCTACCGGGACATTAATTCACCCCTCCACTTT. The genes are TRBV4-1 and TRBJ1-6; possibly TRBD1 for D (6 bases). Germline V gives CDR1 MGHRA, CDR2 YSYEKL. V lost 5 bases and J lost 6, with 11 bases in between. This CDR3 region has 14 residues.

The chain recombines TRBV12-5 with TRBJ1-1; TRBD1 aligns across 9 bases. Losses at the gene ends were 5 bases for V and 3 bases for J; bases not matched to a gene: 7. Germline values: CDR1 LGHNT, CDR2 FRNRAP. The CDR3 length is 15 residues. The chain's CDR3 is CASGMDRGYHTEAFF. CDR3 in DNA: TGTGCTAGTGGTATGGACAGGGGCTATCACACTGAAGCTTTCTTT. Variable domain in full (rest from reference TRBV12-5 and TRBJ1-1): DARVTQTPRHKVTEMGQEVTMRCQPILGHNTVFWYRQTMMQGLELLAYFRNRAPLDDSGMPKDRFSAEMPDATLATLKIQPSEPRDSAVYFCASGMDRGYHTEAFFGQGTRLTVV.

This clone was counted between two and nine times. The V and J genes are TRBV28 and TRBJ2-1; TRBD1 matches at 9 bases. In germline, CDR1 is MDHEN, CDR2 SYDVKM. The CDR3 is made up of 20 amino acids. Losses at the gene ends were 1 base for V and 6 bases for J; bases not matched to a gene: 19. This CDR3 is CASSLSGTGWSGTQVNEQFF. In DNA form, the CDR3 reads TGTGCCAGCAGTTTATCCGGGACAGGGTGGAGCGGGACCCAAGTCAATGAGCAGTTCTTC.

V and J are TRBV18 and TRBJ1-1; 7 positions agree with TRBD1. Germline V gene lookup returns CDR1 KGHSH and CDR2 LQKENI. V lost 3 bases, J lost 5 bases, and 12 bases stayed unmatched. The CDR3 totals 16 residues. The CDR3 DNA reads TGTGCCAGCTCACCTCGACAGGGTCAGGGTCAAACTGAAGCTTTCTTT. Its protein product is CASSPRQGQGQTEAFF.

The rearrangement uses TRBV27 and TRBJ2-2; D is unclear. The CDR3 has 12 residues. The germline V gene encodes CDR1 MNHEY and CDR2 SMNVEV (reference sequence). With 6 bases removed from V and 6 bases from J, the gap between germline ends came to 8 bases. CDR3 in DNA: TGTGCCAGCAGGCCCCGGGCCGGGGAGCTGTTTTTT. Its translation is CASRPRAGELFF.

V usage is TRBV7-9 and J usage is TRBJ2-7; D not certain. CDR3 length equals 11 residues. Trimming shortened V by 5 bases and J by 3 bases, and 5 bases separated the two germline ends. The germline gives CDR1 SEHNR, CDR2 FQNEAQ (reference sequence). The CDR3 region has the DNA TGTGCCAGCAGCCCCGTCTACGAGCAGTACTTC. This sequence encodes CASSPVYEQYF.

The chain carries TRBV4-3 and TRBJ1-2, with 11 bases identical to TRBD1. This CDR3 contains 17 residues. Germline-derived CDR1 and CDR2 are LGHNA and YSLEER. Trimming took 0 bases from V and 7 from J; bases not matched to a gene: 10. CDR3 nucleotides: TGCGCCAGCAGCCAAGATTGGGACAGGGGGAGCCCCGGTGGCTACACCTTC. Amino acids: CASSQDWDRGSPGGYTF.

This sequence joins TRBV12-3 or TRBV12-4 and TRBJ1-1; possible D gene TRBD1, 5 bases. The CDR3 is 13 amino acids. V dropped 5 bases and J dropped 4 bases, with 11 bases sitting between them. CDR3 bases: TGTGCCAGCAGTCGTTCGGGGGGCACTGAAGCTTTCTTT. This gives the protein CASSRSGGTEAFF.

This clone has only a few counts. In nucleotides, the CDR3 is TGTGCCAGCAGCTTGAGCGGGGTGGTGGATACGCAGTATTTT. This gives the protein CASSLSGVVDTQYF. J is TRBJ2-3 and V is TRBV5-6; 7 nucleotides align to TRBD2. Trimming at V came to 1 base and at J to 6 bases, leaving 5 bases not matched to a gene. CDR1 and CDR2 (germline): SGHDT, YYEEEE. The CDR3 is 14 amino acids.

The J gene is TRBJ2-3, the V gene TRBV3-1 (or the pseudogene TRBV3-2); maybe TRBD2 (6 bases). Trimming took 4 bases from V and 2 from J, leaving 13 bases between them. The germline gives CDR1 LGHDT, CDR2 YNNKEL (reference sequence). The CDR3 totals 15 residues. The CDR3 coding sequence is TGTGCCAGCAGCCCCACGGGAGAGAACACAGATACGCAGTATTTT. Amino acid sequence: CASSPTGENTDTQYF.

This rearrangement joins TRBV7-6 to TRBJ2-3, with 9 bases aligning to TRBD1. Germline V gene sequence: CDR1 SGHVS, CDR2 FNYEAQ. Unmatched junction bases numbered 3, after V lost 4 bases and J lost 1 base. This CDR3 is 15 amino acids long. The CDR3 spells CASSYRDRGTDTQYF. The CDR3 bases are TGTGCCAGCAGCTACCGGGACAGGGGCACAGATACGCAGTATTTT.

In nucleotides, the CDR3 is TGTGCCAGCCGACTTGGAGGGAACTATGGCTACACCTTC. Protein: CASRLGGNYGYTF. The chain uses TRBV6-5 and TRBJ1-2; D unresolved. Per germline, CDR1 MNHEY and CDR2 SVGAGI. V dropped 8 bases and J dropped 2 bases, with 12 bases sitting between them. The length of the CDR3 is 13 residues.

The chain has TRBV9 and TRBJ2-6, with no clear D. Germline-derived CDR1 and CDR2 are SGDLS and YYNGEE. With 0 bases removed from V and 0 bases from J, the gap between germline ends came to 4 bases. The CDR3 consists of 15 residues. In DNA, the CDR3 is TGTGCCAGCAGCGTAGGAGTCTCTGGGGCCAACGTCCTGACTTTC. As protein: CASSVGVSGANVLTF.

The chain links TRBV28 to TRBJ1-1, with D possibly being TRBD1 (6 bases). Per germline, CDR1 MDHEN and CDR2 SYDVKM. Trimming took off 7 bases at V and 11 bases at J, with 17 bases between the two ends. The CDR3 totals 12 residues. The CDR3 region has the DNA TGTGCCAGCACCCCGTTGGGGGGGCGGGCTTTCTTT. Translating gives CASTPLGGRAFF.

The chain joins TRBV6-1 to TRBJ2-5, with a possible D match to TRBD2 (5 bases). Germline CDR1 reads MNHNS; CDR2 reads SASEGT. Trimming pared 2 bases from V and 7 bases from J, leaving 23 bases between. This CDR3 is built from 17 residues. CDR3 bases: TGTGCCAGCAGTGAACAGGCGGACTCCCGAACCCCGAGGACCCAGTACTTC. This gives the protein CASSEQADSRTPRTQYF.